This T cell receptor (beta chain) originates from a study of technical replicates of blood from several donors. Trimming stripped 4 bases from V and 0 bases from J, with 12 bases between. The CDR3 covers 16 residues. Germline CDR1 LNHDA, CDR2 SQIVND (reference sequence). The repertoire was sequenced with immunoSEQ multiplex PCR; TCRdb's copy has only in-frame clones and lacks some. The sample holds 45,000 to 55,000 clones, 90% to 95% seen once. The chain joins TRBV19 to TRBJ1-4; D gene ambiguous. The origin of this receptor is a human donor in good health. The sequencing input was T cells isolated from PBMCs. CDR3 nucleotide sequence: TGTGCCAGTAGTAGGTTGGACGGGGCAACTAATGAAAAACTGTTTTTT. Its protein is CASSRLDGATNEKLFF.